The clone carrying this TCR beta chain occurred a few times. This sample is drawn from a study of control samples from healthy donors and cancer patients. Libraries were prepared by immunoSEQ multiplex PCR; TCRdb keeps only in-frame clonotypes and omits some of them. The table has approximately 170,000 clones, roughly 92% seen once. Sequencing was carried out using blood. This receptor was taken from a woman in her 30s in good health.

The CDR3 nucleotides read TGTGCCAGCACTGAGAATCCGGAGGCTAGCACAGATACGCAGTATTTT. As protein: CASTENPEASTDTQYF. The J gene is TRBJ2-3, the V gene TRBV6-1; maybe TRBD2 (5 bases). This CDR3 has 16 amino acids. V was clipped by 7 bases and J by 0 bases, with 17 bases between them. CDR1 is MNHNS, CDR2 SASEGT, per germline.